The next 2 T cell receptor beta chains were all read from a single sample in a study of OX40 agonist ivuxolimab in advanced cancers. Profiled with immunoSEQ multiplex PCR; TCRdb holds only in-frame clones, not every one. Seen here are tens of thousands of clones, around 87% observed once, and the top ten hold roughly 0.35%. Sequenced here: CD4+ or CD8+ T cells sorted from blood, sampled in a trial of the OX40 agonist ivuxolimab. These TCRs come from an adult with an advanced solid tumor such as melanoma, head and neck, liver or kidney cancer.

This CDR3 is CASSMTTSGSTGSEQYF. In DNA, the CDR3 is TGTGCCAGTAGTATGACGACTAGCGGGAGTACGGGTTCCGAGCAGTACTTC. The chain couples TRBV19 to TRBJ2-7; 12 bases map to TRBD2. The CDR3 is made up of 17 amino acids. With 3 bases clipped from V and 6 bases from J, the junction kept 12 bases outside the gene matches. Germline CDR1 is LNHDA and CDR2 is SQIVND (reference sequence).

The chain combines TRBV5-1 with TRBJ2-1; 8 nucleotides agree with TRBD1. Germline values: CDR1 SGHRS, CDR2 YFSETQ. V dropped 4 bases and J dropped 7; count of bases not matched to a gene: 10. The CDR3 spans 15 residues. CDR3: CASSLSGQAWNEQFF. As DNA, the CDR3 is TGCGCCAGCAGCCTGTCGGGACAGGCATGGAATGAGCAGTTCTTC.